This TCR beta chain appears in the sequencing data of a study of CD8+CD57+ T cells in acquired aplastic anemia (dated by TCRdb to the late 2010s). For the wider study: Extracted DNA from sorted CD4+ and CD8+ cells averaged approximately 3 ug, ranging from about 0.17 to 27.4 ug. A CD8+CD57+ expansion meant a frequency higher than the mean frequency seen in healthy subjects.

Patients chosen for sequencing had shown expansion of CD8+CD57+ cells by flow cytometry. Every patient had severe acquired aplastic anemia, diagnosed using the International Study of Aplastic Anemia and Agranulocytosis and Camitta criteria. No patient had received any therapy when blood was sampled. TCR repertoires of sorted CD4+ and CD8+ blood T cells from severe aplastic anemia patients and healthy subjects were deep-sequenced in the study. Patients were enrolled under clinicaltrials.gov protocols 00001620, 01623167, 00001397, 00071045, 00081523 and 00961064 in the USA. Ficoll-Paque density gradient centrifugation was used to isolate peripheral blood mononuclear cells. CD4+ and CD8+ T cells were sorted by FACS or magnetic beads before DNA extraction. Profiling of TCR beta VDJ combinations and CDR3 sequences used genomic DNA as the template. TCR repertoire sequencing was run on an Illumina HiSeq 2000. The source study handled its data this way. TRBV/TRBJ rearrangement plots, CDR3 size and DJ length profiles, and Simpson's diversity index were used to assess repertoires. The most abundant DNA sequence in the deep sequencing data was defined as the immunodominant clone. CDR3 amino acid sequences were screened for sharing across subjects and were compared with published repertoires and the VDJdb database. TCRdb cleaned the public reads at Q25 with fastp, built clones with MiXCR and kept in-frame beta chains. Duplicate CDR3 protein sequences are folded into a single record with the most common DNA and genes. TCRdb assigned the V and J calls; the authors' analysis was not used. The sample yields about 160,000 distinct CDR3 sequences; roughly 48% were counted once. The ten largest clonotypes hold approximately 2.9% of the sample.

The research as a whole found: CD8+ Simpson's diversity did not differ significantly between patients and healthy controls (P=0.060). Some 30 CD8+ CDR3 sequences were shared between patients and controls but appeared highly expressed in patients and within their immunodominant clones.

V loses 4 bases of germline sequence and J loses 6 bases, and the interval between the two ends is 9 bases. Measured from the cysteine to the phenylalanine, the CDR3 is 13 residues long. The DNA shown is the 39-base CDR3, in frame from base 1. For CDR1 and CDR2, the germline V gene lists MNHEY and SVGAGI. This clonotype appeared a few times. The antigen it recognizes is unknown. No base-level quality is on record; no much larger clone is a single base apart. The origin of this receptor is a human donor with aplastic anemia. The receptor chain draws on TRBV6-5 and TRBJ2-2; the D element might be TRBD1 or TRBD2, as each aligns at 5 bases. The sample was sorted CD4+, CD8+, or CD8+CD57+ T cells (not recorded which) from PBMCs. The sequence in DNA is TGTGCCAGCAGTTCTGGGGGATCCGGGGAGCTGTTTTTT. Protein translation: CASSSGGSGELFF.